The clone carrying this T cell receptor (beta chain) was seen a single time. Its antigen is currently unknown. The record originates from a study of cytomegalovirus exposure and HLA in healthy donors. Both 60 Vbeta primers and 13 Jbeta primers went into the PCR. Generated by immunoSEQ multiplex PCR, the TCRdb table keeps only in-frame clones and is missing some. The table shows 100,000 to 150,000 clones, with 50% to 75% occurring only once. Broader study findings: Segments of the TCR beta V type were, in most cases, productive about 87% or about 30% of the time in an earlier analysis. Overall, approximately 150 TCR beta chains were annotated as cytomegalovirus-associated. As was reported, the classifier diagnosed cytomegalovirus status with high specificity and sensitivity.

CDR1 SGHRS and CDR2 YFSETQ come from the germline V gene. With 0 bases removed from V and 6 bases from J, the gap between germline ends came to 13 bases. CDR3 length equals 16 residues. The rearrangement uses TRBV5-1 and TRBJ1-6, with D hard to call. The sequenced sample consisted of PBMCs. The TCR originated in a woman in her thirties or forties in good health and CMV-seronegative. CDR3 residues: CASSLEDRGSNSPLHF. The DNA of the CDR3 is TGCGCCAGCAGCTTGGAGGATCGAGGGAGTAATTCACCCCTCCACTTT.